Below, 32 T cell receptor beta chains from the same sample are listed, as sequenced in a study of T cell responses to AZD1222 COVID-19 vaccine. The repertoire was sequenced with immunoSEQ multiplex PCR; TCRdb's copy has only in-frame clones and lacks some. The sample yields over 95,000 clones, 88% seen once. The source was peripheral blood, collected on day 0 of AZD1222 vaccination. The origin of the receptors is an adult in good health.

This clone was seen a few times. The chain employs TRBV30 and TRBJ1-2, with D perhaps TRBD1 (5 bases). The CDR3 is made up of 13 amino acids. Germline values: CDR1 GTSNPN, CDR2 SVGIG (reference sequence). The V gene lost 5 bases and the J gene lost 7 bases, with 17 bases spanning the gap. The CDR3 spells CAWARGGETGYTF. CDR3 bases: TGTGCCTGGGCTCGCGGGGGGGAAACTGGCTACACCTTC.

The V call is TRBV7-9, the J call TRBJ1-1; D is possibly TRBD1 (5 bases). The V gene lost 3 bases and the J gene lost 4 bases, with 12 bases spanning the gap. The CDR3 totals 14 residues. Germline V gene data show CDR1 as SEHNR and CDR2 as FQNEAQ (reference sequence). The CDR3 reads CASSFVGGTTEAFF. CDR3 nucleotides: TGTGCCAGCAGCTTTGTTGGGGGGACCACTGAAGCTTTCTTT.

The chain carries TRBV5-4 and TRBJ1-3, with TRBD1 matching 11 bases. After removal of 3 bases from V and 2 bases from J, the junction contained 10 bases not matched to a gene. This CDR3 region has 18 residues. Looked up from germline, CDR1 is SGHNT and CDR2 is YYREEE (reference sequence). DNA of the CDR3: TGTGCCAGCAGCTGGGGACAGGGGGGACGACTGGCTGGAAACACCATATATTTT. It is translated as CASSWGQGGRLAGNTIYF.

The genes are TRBV12-3 or TRBV12-4 and TRBJ1-1; D uncertain. The CDR3 contains 13 residues. Trimming stripped 6 bases from V and 5 bases from J, with 13 bases between. This CDR3 reads CASRTRTMTEAFF. The CDR3 nucleotides are TGTGCCAGCAGGACACGTACGATGACTGAAGCTTTCTTT.

V and J are TRBV27 and TRBJ1-5; tentative D call: TRBD1 (5 bases). Germline CDR1 and CDR2: MNHEY and SMNVEV (reference sequence). The CDR3 extends over 17 amino acids. Trimming removed 2 bases at V and 4 bases at J, with 18 bases between. The CDR3, as DNA: TGTGCCAGCAGTTTAAGGGGAGGTGGGTTTCGGAATCAGCCCCAGCATTTT. Translated, it gives CASSLRGGGFRNQPQHF.

CDR3 coding DNA: TGTGCCAGTAGTCCGGGACAGGGTTCGTCTGGGGCCAACGTCCTGACTTTC. Protein: CASSPGQGSSGANVLTF. The chain combines TRBV19 with TRBJ2-6; 9 nucleotides line up with TRBD1. The germline CDR1 and CDR2 sequences are LNHDA and SQIVND (reference sequence). The V segment lost 5 bases and the J segment 1 base; nucleotides outside the gene matches: 6. The length of the CDR3 is 17 residues.

The gene calls are TRBV24-1 and TRBJ1-4; no clear D gene. The CDR3 has 12 amino acids. From germline, CDR1 is KGHDR and CDR2 SFDVKD. V lost 1 base to trimming and J lost 6 bases, with 2 bases between them. CDR3 DNA sequence: TGTGCCACCAGTGATTTTGATGAAAAACTGTTTTTT. Residues: CATSDFDEKLFF.

The chain combines TRBV11-2 with TRBJ2-1; 9 nucleotides align to TRBD1. The CDR3 is 15 residues long. Germline V CDR1 and CDR2: SGHAT, FQNNGV. V lost 1 base to trimming and J lost 3 bases; unmatched junction nucleotides: 1. As DNA, the CDR3 is TGTGCCAGCAGCTTAGGACAGGGGGTCTACAATGAGCAGTTCTTC. It is translated as CASSLGQGVYNEQFF. Drawing the rest from reference TRBV11-2 and TRBJ2-1, the complete variable domain is EAGVAQSPRYKIIEKRQSVAFWCNPISGHATLYWYQQILGQGPKLLIQFQNNGVVDDSQLPKDRFSAERLKGVDSTLKIQPAKLEDSAVYLCASSLGQGVYNEQFFGPGTRLTVL.

J is TRBJ1-6 and V is TRBV28; TRBD1 is a possible D gene (6 bases). CDR1 is MDHEN and CDR2 is SYDVKM in the germline V gene. This CDR3 has 14 residues. Deletions cut 6 bases from V and 9 bases from J, with 15 bases between. CDR3 DNA: TGTGCCAGCAGGTCCGGGACACGGGGTTCACCCCTCCACTTT. Translation gives CASRSGTRGSPLHF. Combining the CDR3 with reference TRBV28 and TRBJ1-6 gives the whole variable domain DVKVTQSSRYLVKRTGEKVFLECVQDMDHENMFWYRQDPGLGLRLIYFSYDVKMKEKGDIPEGYSVSREKKERFSLILESASTNQTSMYLCASRSGTRGSPLHFGNGTRLTVT.

The V gene is TRBV15, the J gene TRBJ2-1; the D gene is possibly TRBD2 (5 bases). The CDR3 loop spans 15 amino acids. Germline lookup yields CDR1 LNHNV and CDR2 YYDKDF (reference sequence). Deletions cut 0 bases from V and 3 bases from J, with 9 bases between. CDR3 coding DNA: TGTGCCACCAGCAGAGATAGACTACTCTACAATGAGCAGTTCTTC. As protein: CATSRDRLLYNEQFF.

The rearrangement links TRBV5-1 to TRBJ2-4; possible D gene TRBD2, 6 bases. The CDR3 sequence is 13 residues long. Germline loops: CDR1 SGHRS, CDR2 YFSETQ. Trimming removed 3 bases from V and 9 bases from J, with 13 bases in between. This CDR3 is CASSWGDGGIQYF. Written as DNA, the CDR3 is TGCGCCAGCAGCTGGGGGGACGGGGGCATTCAGTACTTC.

The rearrangement joins TRBV4-3 to TRBJ2-7, with no clear D. The V end lost 0 bases, the J end lost 0 bases, and 3 bases lay between the germline ends. The CDR3 is 13 amino acids. The germline CDR1 and CDR2 sequences are LGHNA and YSLEER. As DNA, the CDR3 is TGCGCCAGCAGCCAAGACAGCTCCTACGAGCAGTACTTC. It yields the protein CASSQDSSYEQYF.

The rearrangement uses TRBV29-1 and TRBJ1-1, with D possibly TRBD1 on 5 matching bases. The CDR3 runs 12 residues. The ends were cut back, 1 base at V and 7 bases at J, with 10 bases in the middle. Germline values: CDR1 SQVTM, CDR2 ANQGSEA. This CDR3 is CSVEGGRGEAFF. CDR3 DNA sequence: TGCAGCGTTGAAGGGGGACGGGGTGAAGCTTTCTTT. The entire variable domain, with the rest obtained from reference TRBV29-1 and TRBJ1-1, is as follows: SAVISQKPSRDICQRGTSLTIQCQVDSQVTMMFWYRQQPGQSLTLIATANQGSEATYESGFVIDKFPISRPNLTFSTLTVSNMSPEDSSIYLCSVEGGRGEAFFGQGTRLTVV.

The chain carries TRBV4-3 and TRBJ1-1; 9 positions match TRBD1. With 0 bases clipped from V and 6 bases from J, the junction kept 5 bases outside the gene matches. CDR1 and CDR2 from the germline V gene are LGHNA and YSLEER. The CDR3 is 15 amino acids. The CDR3 spells CASSQDPGTGPEAFF. Written as DNA, the CDR3 is TGCGCCAGCAGCCAAGACCCCGGGACAGGGCCTGAAGCTTTCTTT.

The chain combines TRBV7-2 with TRBJ1-1; D is undetermined. The CDR3 spans 14 residues. Germline V gene lookup returns CDR1 SGHTA and CDR2 FQGNSA. Trimming took off 5 bases at V and 0 bases at J, with 10 bases between the two ends. CDR3 sequence reads: CASSARRVNTEAFF. For the CDR3, the DNA is TGTGCCAGCAGCGCGAGGCGGGTGAACACTGAAGCTTTCTTT.

This chain connects TRBV4-3 to TRBJ2-3; 9 nucleotides match TRBD2. In germline, CDR1 is LGHNA, CDR2 YSLEER. The junction had 7 bases not matched to a gene; V was cut back by 4 bases and J by 2 bases. The CDR3 extends over 16 amino acids. The CDR3 bases are TGCGCCAGCAGCCGCCGACTAGCGGTCTACACAGATACGCAGTATTTT. Translated, it gives CASSRRLAVYTDTQYF.

The V and J genes are TRBV30 and TRBJ1-4; D is unclear. V was trimmed by 2 bases and J by 0 bases, leaving 13 bases between them. The CDR3 spans 16 residues. Germline-derived CDR1 and CDR2 are GTSNPN and SVGIG (reference sequence). This chain's CDR3 is CAWSLRGVATNEKLFF. CDR3 DNA: TGTGCCTGGAGTTTACGGGGAGTTGCAACTAATGAAAAACTGTTTTTT. Together with reference TRBV30 and TRBJ1-4, the CDR3 gives the full variable domain: SQTIHQWPATLVQPVGSPLSLECTVEGTSNPNLYWYRQAAGRGLQLLFYSVGIGQISSEVPQNLSASRPQDRQFILSSKKLLLSDSGFYLCAWSLRGVATNEKLFFGSGTQLSVL.

The CDR3 reads CASNRQVHGYTF. The DNA for the CDR3 is TGTGCCAGCAATAGACAGGTCCATGGCTACACCTTC. The J gene is TRBJ1-2, the V gene TRBV6-5, with D maybe TRBD1 (6 bases). The V and J ends lost 7 bases and 6 bases respectively, with 12 bases between them. The CDR3 is made up of 12 amino acids. Germline V gene lookup returns CDR1 MNHEY and CDR2 SVGAGI.

The chain has TRBV7-9 and TRBJ1-3, with D hard to call. CDR1 and CDR2 from the germline V gene are SEHNR and FQNEAQ (reference sequence). Trimming stripped 5 bases from V and 2 bases from J, with 10 bases between. CDR3 size: 14 residues. CDR3 region: CASSPRVPGNTIYF. Written as DNA, the CDR3 is TGTGCCAGCAGCCCTCGCGTCCCTGGAAACACCATATATTTT.

The CDR3 protein is CASSLAAREWYEQYF. The CDR3 nucleotides are TGTGCCAGCAGCTTGGCCGCGCGGGAGTGGTACGAGCAGTACTTC. This chain links TRBV5-6 with TRBJ2-7; 7 nucleotides line up with TRBD2. The CDR3 is 15 residues long. CDR1 and CDR2 from the germline V gene are SGHDT and YYEEEE. J was trimmed by 4 bases and V by 0 bases; bases with no gene match: 7.

This chain uses TRBV28 with TRBJ2-7; D gene uncertain. Germline CDR1 MDHEN, CDR2 SYDVKM. The CDR3 has 13 residues. With 4 bases removed from V and 3 bases from J, the gap between germline ends came to 10 bases. The CDR3 DNA follows: TGTGCCAGCAGTTACCTTGGGCTCTACGAGCAGTACTTC. Its translation is CASSYLGLYEQYF.

V gene TRBV5-1 combines with J gene TRBJ2-5, with 10 bases fitting TRBD1. Germline V lookup: CDR1 SGHRS, CDR2 YFSETQ. CDR3 length equals 16 residues. V was pared by 0 bases and J by 6 bases, with 8 bases of the junction left unmatched. The CDR3 DNA sequence: TGCGCCAGCAGCTTGGGACAGGGGGCGCTAGGAAAGACCCAGTACTTC. It encodes CASSLGQGALGKTQYF.

The V call is TRBV5-4, the J call TRBJ1-1; TRBD1 is a possible D gene (6 bases). The CDR3 has 12 amino acids. CDR1 is SGHNT, CDR2 YYREEE, per germline (reference sequence). Trimming cost V 5 bases and J 4 bases, with 9 bases left between them. As DNA, the CDR3 is TGTGCCAGCAGTAGGACAGCCACTGAAGCTTTCTTT. Translating gives CASSRTATEAFF. Full variable domain (remainder filled in from reference TRBV5-4 and TRBJ1-1): ETGVTQSPTHLIKTRGQQVTLRCSSQSGHNTVSWYQQALGQGPQFIFQYYREEENGRGNFPPRFSGLQFPNYSSELNVNALELDDSALYLCASSRTATEAFFGQGTRLTVV.

This clone was seen a single time. The chain uses TRBV6-5 and TRBJ2-3, with no clear D. The ends were cut back, 2 bases at V and 1 base at J, with 7 bases in the middle. Germline CDR1 is MNHEY and CDR2 is SVGAGI. The CDR3 is made up of 14 amino acids. The CDR3 DNA reads as TGTGCCAGCAGTTACAAATGGGGCACAGATACGCAGTATTTT. It encodes CASSYKWGTDTQYF.

V gene TRBV18 combines with J gene TRBJ1-2, with 9 bases aligning to TRBD1. CDR1 is KGHSH, CDR2 LQKENI, per germline. The CDR3 is 16 amino acids. V trimming: 5 bases; J trimming: 1 base; junction bases outside the gene matches: 8. CDR3 in DNA: TGTGCCAGCTCAAAGGGGACAGGGATAAGTAACTATGGCTACACCTTC. It translates to CASSKGTGISNYGYTF.

To note about this clone: At the DNA level, this CDR3 is encoded by other sequences in the same sample as well. The chain combines TRBV2 with TRBJ1-5; no clear D. V shed 3 bases and J shed 0 bases, with 6 bases lying between them. The CDR3 is made up of 14 amino acids. The germline CDR1 and CDR2 sequences are SNHLY and FYNNEI. The CDR3 is CASSDSYSNQPQHF. The CDR3 DNA follows: TGTGCCAGCAGTGACAGCTATAGCAATCAGCCCCAGCATTTT.

The chain employs TRBV7-9 and TRBJ1-5; no clear D. V was trimmed by 1 base and J by 2 bases, leaving 0 bases between them. Germline V gene lookup returns CDR1 SEHNR and CDR2 FQNEAQ (reference sequence). The CDR3 consists of 12 residues. CDR3 loop: CASSLGNQPQHF. In DNA form, the CDR3 reads TGTGCCAGCAGCTTAGGCAATCAGCCCCAGCATTTT.

The V call is TRBV9, the J call TRBJ2-5, with 9 nucleotides matching TRBD2. Trimming at V came to 1 base and at J to 5 bases, leaving 15 bases not matched to a gene. The CDR3 totals 18 residues. The germline V gene has CDR1 SGDLS and CDR2 YYNGEE. The CDR3 region is CASSVNLAGALYPETQYF. CDR3 bases: TGTGCCAGCAGCGTAAATTTAGCGGGAGCTCTCTACCCGGAGACCCAGTACTTC.

The chain uses TRBV2 and TRBJ2-7, with D perhaps matching TRBD1 or TRBD2 (5 bases each). The CDR3 contains 17 residues. Germline V lookup: CDR1 SNHLY, CDR2 FYNNEI. Deletions cut 2 bases from V and 4 bases from J, with 21 bases between. The DNA for the CDR3 is TGTGCCAGCAGTGAAAGGGTCAGAGGGGATTTTACTTACGAGCAGTACTTC. Encoded protein: CASSERVRGDFTYEQYF.

This chain connects TRBV4-1 to TRBJ1-6, with D perhaps matching TRBD1 (5 bases). Germline loops: CDR1 MGHRA, CDR2 YSYEKL. The V end lost 4 bases, the J end lost 5 bases, and 21 bases lay between the germline ends. The CDR3 totals 18 residues. The CDR3 here is CASSPVSAGTLNNSPLHF. DNA for the CDR3: TGCGCCAGCAGCCCAGTTTCTGCAGGGACTCTAAATAATTCACCCCTCCACTTT.

The chain combines TRBV28 with TRBJ1-5; 8 bases map to TRBD1. Trimming at V came to 8 bases and at J to 4 bases, leaving 7 bases not matched to a gene. Germline V gives CDR1 MDHEN, CDR2 SYDVKM. The CDR3 spans 14 residues. CDR3 bases: TGTGCCAGCTCCCGAACAGGGGGGAATCAGCCCCAGCATTTT. This translates into CASSRTGGNQPQHF.

This chain uses TRBV19 with TRBJ1-3; D remains ambiguous. The CDR3 runs to 14 residues. Trimming shortened V by 7 bases and J by 0 bases, and 10 bases separated the two germline ends. Germline assignment: CDR1 LNHDA and CDR2 SQIVND (reference sequence). CDR3 region: CASNTWFSGNTIYF. In DNA, the CDR3 is TGTGCCAGTAATACGTGGTTCTCTGGAAACACCATATATTTT.